This T cell receptor beta chain is drawn from a study of human T cells and chemical hapten exposure. With respect to this clonotype: Its specificity is not known.

General study findings and limits: DPC sensitization left the count of TCRs above 1 in 1000 unchanged.

The CDR3 loop spans 15 amino acids. Per the germline V gene, CDR1 is MNHEY and CDR2 is SVGEGT. With V trimmed by 4 bases and J by 9 bases, 5 bases remained unmatched. Each CDR3 protein is one row after TCRdb ran MiXCR on the RACE reads. The table has 95,000 or so distinct CDR3 sequences, 10% seen once. The time point here: patch test 1, 2 weeks after DPC sensitization. As to treatment: therapeutic diphenylcyclopropenone sensitization with weekly scalp DPC. Sequencing was performed on whole blood, taken in connection with sensitization to the hapten diphenylcyclopropenone (DPC). This receptor was taken from a man between 35 and 55 years old with alopecia areata. Some clones in this sample may be carry-over from other donors' samples. V usage is TRBV6-2 or TRBV6-3 and J usage is TRBJ2-1; TRBD2 aligns across 14 bases. The CDR3 nucleotides are TGTGCCAGCAGTTCGGGACTAGCGGGAGTCGCTGAGCAGTTCTTC. It translates to CASSSGLAGVAEQFF.